This entry is about one T cell receptor beta chain. Recovery meant two consecutive negative NP/OP PCR tests, professional clearance, or resolved symptoms. This entry is derived from a study of blood T cell repertoires in COVID-19. Study-level information: PBMCs, B-cell-depleted T cells, or T cells provided the cDNA or gDNA that made up the material.

J gave up 0 bases and V 4 bases, and 4 bases lay outside the gene matches. The CDR3 is 15 amino acids. CDR1 and CDR2 (germline): SGHNT, YYREEE (reference sequence). The repertoire was sequenced with immunoSEQ multiplex PCR; TCRdb's copy has only in-frame clones and lacks some. Of roughly 280,000 clones in the sample, 88% were seen once. The V and J genes are TRBV5-4 and TRBJ1-1, with 9 positions matching TRBD1. Sequencing was done on a sample of PBMCs or T cells enriched from blood (not recorded which). This sequence was found in a woman in her fifties or sixties who had recovered from COVID-19. CDR3 loop: CASSQGQGLNTEAFF. The CDR3, as DNA: TGTGCCAGCAGCCAGGGACAGGGATTGAACACTGAAGCTTTCTTT.